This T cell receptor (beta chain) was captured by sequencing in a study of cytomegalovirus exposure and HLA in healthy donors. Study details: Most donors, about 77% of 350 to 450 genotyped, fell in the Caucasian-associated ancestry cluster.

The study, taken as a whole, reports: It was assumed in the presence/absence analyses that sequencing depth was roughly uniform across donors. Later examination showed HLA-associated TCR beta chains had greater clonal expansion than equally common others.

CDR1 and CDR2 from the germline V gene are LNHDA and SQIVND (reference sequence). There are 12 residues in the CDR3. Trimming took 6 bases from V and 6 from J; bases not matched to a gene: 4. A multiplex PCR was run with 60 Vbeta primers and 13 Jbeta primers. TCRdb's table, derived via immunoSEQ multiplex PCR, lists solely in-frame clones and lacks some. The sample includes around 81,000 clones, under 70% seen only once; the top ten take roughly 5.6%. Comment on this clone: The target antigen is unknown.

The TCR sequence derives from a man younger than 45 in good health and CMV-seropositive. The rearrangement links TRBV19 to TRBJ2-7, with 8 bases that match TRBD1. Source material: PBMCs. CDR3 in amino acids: CASSEQGVEQYF. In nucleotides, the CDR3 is TGTGCCAGTAGCGAACAGGGGGTCGAGCAGTACTTC.